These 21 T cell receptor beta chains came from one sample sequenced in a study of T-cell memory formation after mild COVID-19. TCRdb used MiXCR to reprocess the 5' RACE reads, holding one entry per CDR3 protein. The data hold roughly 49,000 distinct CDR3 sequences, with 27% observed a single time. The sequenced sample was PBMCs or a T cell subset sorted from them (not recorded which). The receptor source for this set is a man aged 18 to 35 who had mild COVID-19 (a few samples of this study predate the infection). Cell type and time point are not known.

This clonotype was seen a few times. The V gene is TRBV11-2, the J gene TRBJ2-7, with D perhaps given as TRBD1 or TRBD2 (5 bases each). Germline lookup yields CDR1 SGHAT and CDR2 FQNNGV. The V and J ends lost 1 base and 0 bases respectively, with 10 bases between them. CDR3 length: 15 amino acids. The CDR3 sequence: CASSLVAGSSYEQYF. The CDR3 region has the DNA TGTGCCAGCAGCTTAGTTGCAGGGAGCTCCTACGAGCAGTACTTC.

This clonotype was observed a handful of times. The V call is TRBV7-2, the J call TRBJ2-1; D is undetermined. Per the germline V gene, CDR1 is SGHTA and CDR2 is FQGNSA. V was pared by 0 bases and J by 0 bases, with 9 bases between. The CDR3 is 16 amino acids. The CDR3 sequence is CASSLARLGSYNEQFF. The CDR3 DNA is TGTGCCAGCAGCTTAGCGCGGCTCGGCTCCTACAATGAGCAGTTCTTC.

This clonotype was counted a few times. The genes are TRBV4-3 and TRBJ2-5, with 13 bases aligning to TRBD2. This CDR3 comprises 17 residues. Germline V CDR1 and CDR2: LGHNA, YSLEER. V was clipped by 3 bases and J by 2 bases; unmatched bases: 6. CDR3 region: CASSHLTSGGGQETQYF. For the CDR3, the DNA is TGCGCCAGCAGCCACTTAACTAGCGGGGGGGGACAAGAGACCCAGTACTTC.

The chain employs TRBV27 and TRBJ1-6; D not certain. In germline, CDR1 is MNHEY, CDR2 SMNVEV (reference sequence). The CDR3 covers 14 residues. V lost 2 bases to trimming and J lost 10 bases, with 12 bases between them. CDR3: CASSLKSAGSPLHF. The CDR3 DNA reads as TGTGCCAGCAGTTTAAAGTCAGCAGGCTCACCCCTCCACTTT.

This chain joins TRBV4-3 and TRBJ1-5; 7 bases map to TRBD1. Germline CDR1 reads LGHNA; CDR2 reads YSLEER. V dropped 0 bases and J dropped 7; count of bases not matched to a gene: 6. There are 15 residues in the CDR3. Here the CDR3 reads CASSQDVAGGQPQHF. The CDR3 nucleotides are TGCGCCAGCAGCCAAGATGTGGCAGGGGGGCAGCCCCAGCATTTT.

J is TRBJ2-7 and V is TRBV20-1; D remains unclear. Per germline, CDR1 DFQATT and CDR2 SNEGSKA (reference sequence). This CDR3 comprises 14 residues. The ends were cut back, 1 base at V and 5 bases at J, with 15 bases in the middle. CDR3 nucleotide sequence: TGCAGTGCTAGAGTGAAGTTTCGGACCCACGAGCAGTACTTC. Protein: CSARVKFRTHEQYF.

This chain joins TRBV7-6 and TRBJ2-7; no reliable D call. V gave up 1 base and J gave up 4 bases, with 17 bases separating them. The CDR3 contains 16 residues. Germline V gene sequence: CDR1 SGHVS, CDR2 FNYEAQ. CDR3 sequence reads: CASSLDPRTSTYEQYF. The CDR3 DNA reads TGTGCCAGCAGCTTAGACCCCCGAACCTCAACTTACGAGCAGTACTTC.

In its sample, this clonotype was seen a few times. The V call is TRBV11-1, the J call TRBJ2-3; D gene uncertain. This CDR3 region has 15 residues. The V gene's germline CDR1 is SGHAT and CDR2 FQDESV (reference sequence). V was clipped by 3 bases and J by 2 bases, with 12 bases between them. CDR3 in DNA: TGTGCCAGCAGCTTCACTCGCCTCTTCACAGATACGCAGTATTTT. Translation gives CASSFTRLFTDTQYF.

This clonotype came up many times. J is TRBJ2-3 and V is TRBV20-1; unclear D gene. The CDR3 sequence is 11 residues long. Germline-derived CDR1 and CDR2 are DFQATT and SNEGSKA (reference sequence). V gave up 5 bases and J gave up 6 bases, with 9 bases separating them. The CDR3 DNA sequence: TGCAGTGCTCCCCACGTTGATACGCAGTATTTT. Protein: CSAPHVDTQYF.

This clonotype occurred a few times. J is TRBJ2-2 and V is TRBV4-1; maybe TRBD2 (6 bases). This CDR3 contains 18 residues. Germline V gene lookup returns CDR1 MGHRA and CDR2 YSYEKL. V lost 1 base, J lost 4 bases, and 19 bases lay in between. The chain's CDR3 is CASSQVGGGPRVTGELFF. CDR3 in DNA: TGCGCCAGCAGCCAAGTTGGAGGAGGGCCCAGGGTCACCGGGGAGCTGTTTTTT.

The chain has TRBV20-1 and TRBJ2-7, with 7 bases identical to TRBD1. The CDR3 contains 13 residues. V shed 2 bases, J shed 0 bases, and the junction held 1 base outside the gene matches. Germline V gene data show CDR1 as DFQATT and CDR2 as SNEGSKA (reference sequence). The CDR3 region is CSARRDSSYEQYV. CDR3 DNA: TGCAGTGCTAGACGGGACAGCTCCTACGAGCAGTACGTC.

The CDR3 sequence is CASSQSHLYF. The DNA of the CDR3 is TGTGCCAGCAGCCAATCACACCTGTATTTT. The V call is TRBV4-2, the J call TRBJ2-3; no clear D. Trimming took off 2 bases at V and 14 bases at J, with 8 bases between the two ends. Germline V gene sequence: CDR1 LGHNA, CDR2 YNFKEQ. The CDR3 consists of 10 residues.

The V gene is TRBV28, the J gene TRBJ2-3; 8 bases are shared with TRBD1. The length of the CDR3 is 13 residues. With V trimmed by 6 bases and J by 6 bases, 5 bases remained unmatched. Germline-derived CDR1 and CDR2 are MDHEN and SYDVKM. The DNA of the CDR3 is TGTGCCAGCAGAACAGGGGGGCAGGATACGCAGTATTTT. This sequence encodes CASRTGGQDTQYF.

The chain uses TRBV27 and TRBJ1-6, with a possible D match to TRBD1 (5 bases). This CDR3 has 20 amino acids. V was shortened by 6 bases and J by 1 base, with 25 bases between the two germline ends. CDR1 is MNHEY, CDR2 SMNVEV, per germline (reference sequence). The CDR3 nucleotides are TGTGCCAGCAGCTCGATTTGGGGTCCATTGCGGGGGTCCTATAATTCACCCCTCCACTTT. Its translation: CASSSIWGPLRGSYNSPLHF.

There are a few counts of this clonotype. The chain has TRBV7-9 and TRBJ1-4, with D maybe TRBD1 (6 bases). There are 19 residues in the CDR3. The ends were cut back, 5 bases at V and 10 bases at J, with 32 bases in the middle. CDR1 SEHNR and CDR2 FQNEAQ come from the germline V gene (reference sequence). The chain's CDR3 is CASSPKVSNKQGLMAKLFF. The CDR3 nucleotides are TGTGCCAGCAGCCCTAAAGTTTCTAATAAACAGGGCCTCATGGCAAAACTGTTTTTT.

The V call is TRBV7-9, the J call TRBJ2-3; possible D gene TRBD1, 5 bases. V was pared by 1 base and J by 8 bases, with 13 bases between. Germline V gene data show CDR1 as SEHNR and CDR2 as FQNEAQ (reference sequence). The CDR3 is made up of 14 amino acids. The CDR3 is CASSLVGAAVTQYF. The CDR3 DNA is TGTGCCAGCAGCTTAGTAGGGGCCGCCGTTACGCAGTATTTT.

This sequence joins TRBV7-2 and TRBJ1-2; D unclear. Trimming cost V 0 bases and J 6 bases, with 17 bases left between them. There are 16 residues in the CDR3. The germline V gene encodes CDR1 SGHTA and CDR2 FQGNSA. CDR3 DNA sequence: TGTGCCAGCAGCTTAGCCAGGAGGGTCCGGGTTGATGGCTACACCTTC. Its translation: CASSLARRVRVDGYTF.

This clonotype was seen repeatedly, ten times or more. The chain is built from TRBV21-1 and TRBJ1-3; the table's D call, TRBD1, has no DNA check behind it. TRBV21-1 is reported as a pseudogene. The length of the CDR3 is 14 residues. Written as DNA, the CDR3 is TGTGCCAGCAGCAAGGGACATTACGGAAACACCATATATTTT. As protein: CASSKGHYGNTIYF.

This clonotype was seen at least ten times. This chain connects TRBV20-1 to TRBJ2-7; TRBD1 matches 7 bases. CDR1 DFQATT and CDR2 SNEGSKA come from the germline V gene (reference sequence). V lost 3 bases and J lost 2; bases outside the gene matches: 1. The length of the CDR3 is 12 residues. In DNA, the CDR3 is TGCAGTGCTAGGACAGGGACCTACGAGCAGTACTTC. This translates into CSARTGTYEQYF.

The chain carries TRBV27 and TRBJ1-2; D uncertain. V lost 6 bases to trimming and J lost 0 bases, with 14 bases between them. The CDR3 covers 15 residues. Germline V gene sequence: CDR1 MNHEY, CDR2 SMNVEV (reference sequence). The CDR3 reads CASSFSSTANYGYTF. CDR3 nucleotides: TGTGCCAGCAGCTTTTCATCAACAGCTAACTATGGCTACACCTTC.

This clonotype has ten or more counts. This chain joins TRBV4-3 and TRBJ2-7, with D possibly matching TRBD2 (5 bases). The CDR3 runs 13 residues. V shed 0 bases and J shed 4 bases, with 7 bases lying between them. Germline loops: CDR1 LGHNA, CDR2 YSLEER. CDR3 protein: CASSQDRGYEQYV. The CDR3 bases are TGCGCCAGCAGCCAAGATCGAGGGTACGAGCAGTACGTC.